Listed below are T cell receptor beta chains from one sample, sequenced in a study of OX40 agonist ivuxolimab in advanced cancers. The protocol was immunoSEQ multiplex PCR, while the TCRdb copy is restricted to in-frame clones and leaves out a portion. This sample has 65,000 to 95,000 clones, with about 91% found just once. Source: CD4+ or CD8+ T cells sorted from blood, taken in a trial of the OX40 agonist ivuxolimab. The source of these receptors is an adult with an advanced solid tumor such as melanoma, head and neck, liver or kidney cancer. CDR3s include the opening cysteine and the closing phenylalanine or tryptophan. D genes are given only for firm matches. For some rows the clone size is stated as once, few or many, or as a class when expanded; others skip it.

clone size: NA
V gene: TRBV28
J gene: TRBJ2-3
D gene: NA
CDR3 protein: CASSSGTRTDTQYF
CDR3 DNA: TGTGCCAGCAGTTCCGGGACACGCACAGATACGCAGTATTTT

clone size: NA
V gene: TRBV9
J gene: TRBJ1-2
D gene: TRBD1
CDR3 protein: CASSVGQGNYGYTF
CDR3 DNA: TGTGCCAGCAGCGTAGGACAGGGTAACTATGGCTACACCTTC

clone size: NA
V gene: TRBV7-9
J gene: TRBJ2-3
D gene: TRBD1
CDR3 protein: CASRPWGQGSDTQYF
CDR3 DNA: TGTGCCAGCAGGCCCTGGGGACAGGGATCAGATACGCAGTATTTT

clone size: NA
V gene: TRBV5-1
J gene: TRBJ1-1
D gene: NA
CDR3 protein: CASSLTPAGNTEAFF
CDR3 DNA: TGCGCCAGCAGCTTGACTCCCGCCGGGAACACTGAAGCTTTCTTT

clone size: few
V gene: TRBV6-1
J gene: TRBJ2-7
D gene: NA
CDR3 protein: CASRGNREMTYEQYF
CDR3 DNA: TGTGCCAGCAGGGGTAACAGGGAGATGACCTACGAGCAGTACTTC

clone size: NA
V gene: TRBV7-9
J gene: TRBJ2-7
D gene: NA
CDR3 protein: CASSPRRTGEQYF
CDR3 DNA: TGTGCCAGCAGCCCCCGGAGGACGGGCGAGCAGTACTTC

clone size: NA
V gene: TRBV15
J gene: TRBJ1-2
D gene: NA
CDR3 protein: CATSRDGGNYGYTF
CDR3 DNA: TGTGCCACCAGCAGAGATGGAGGGAACTATGGCTACACCTTC

clone size: NA
V gene: TRBV5-1
J gene: TRBJ2-3
D gene: TRBD1
CDR3 protein: CASSSMTGGDTQYF
CDR3 DNA: TGCGCCAGCAGCTCCATGACAGGGGGAGATACGCAGTATTTT

clone size: NA
V gene: TRBV29-1
J gene: TRBJ2-2
D gene: NA
CDR3 protein: CSVHQGGSTGELFF
CDR3 DNA: TGCAGCGTTCATCAAGGGGGGAGCACCGGGGAGCTGTTTTTT

clone size: NA
V gene: TRBV30
J gene: TRBJ2-1
D gene: NA
CDR3 protein: CASGDYNEQFF
CDR3 DNA: TGTGCCTCTGGCGATTACAATGAGCAGTTCTTC

clone size: NA
V gene: TRBV15
J gene: TRBJ1-2
D gene: NA
CDR3 protein: CATSRGLALGGYTF
CDR3 DNA: TGTGCCACCAGCAGAGGCCTGGCCTTGGGTGGCTACACCTTC